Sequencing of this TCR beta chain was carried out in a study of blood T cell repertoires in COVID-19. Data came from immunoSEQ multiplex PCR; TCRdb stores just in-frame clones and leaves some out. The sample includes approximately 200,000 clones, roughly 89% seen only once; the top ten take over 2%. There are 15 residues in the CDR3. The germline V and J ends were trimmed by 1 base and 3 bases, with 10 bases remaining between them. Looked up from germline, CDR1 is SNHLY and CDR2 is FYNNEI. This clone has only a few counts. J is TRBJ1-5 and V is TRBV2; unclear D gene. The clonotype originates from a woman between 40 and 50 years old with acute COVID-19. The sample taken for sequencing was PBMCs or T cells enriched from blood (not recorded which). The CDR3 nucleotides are TGTGCCAGCAGTGAAGGAGACACACACAATCAGCCCCAGCATTTT. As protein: CASSEGDTHNQPQHF.